One and the same sample provided the 6 T cell receptor beta chains below, sequenced in a study of shared clonotypes between healthy human individuals. Positive CCR7 selection of CD45RO-negative cells yielded the naive CD8 cells, and terminally differentiated effector memory CD45RA+ cells were excluded. Produced via immunoSEQ multiplex PCR; TCRdb's table is partial and in-frame only. The sample consists of about 2,100,000 clones, 85% to 95% of them appearing once. The sample comprised naive CD8+ T cells from PBMCs. The receptor source for this set is a man between 18 and 35 years old in good health. Some clones in this sample may be carry-over from other donors' samples.

The CDR3 region is CASSLAKAFNTDTQYF. CDR3 DNA: TGTGCCAGCAGCTTAGCGAAGGCATTCAACACAGATACGCAGTATTTT. The rearrangement links TRBV7-8 to TRBJ2-3; D remains unclear. In germline, CDR1 is SGHVS, CDR2 FQNEAQ. This CDR3 has 16 residues. Trimming pared 0 bases from V and 2 bases from J, leaving 12 bases between.

This rearrangement joins TRBV5-4 to TRBJ2-3, with 8 bases that match TRBD2. V shed 0 bases and J 2 bases; nucleotides not matched to a gene: 5. Germline-derived CDR1 and CDR2 are SGHNT and YYREEE (reference sequence). The CDR3 length is 16 residues. The CDR3 protein is CASSLAVAGNTDTQYF. The DNA of the CDR3 is TGTGCCAGCAGCTTGGCGGTAGCGGGAAACACAGATACGCAGTATTTT.

The chain recombines TRBV5-6 with TRBJ2-3; D gene unclear. With 2 bases removed from V and 5 bases from J, the gap between germline ends came to 9 bases. Germline CDR1 reads SGHDT; CDR2 reads YYEEEE. The CDR3 is made up of 13 amino acids. The CDR3 here is CASSFGRRDTQYF. The CDR3 DNA reads TGTGCCAGCAGCTTCGGACGCAGAGATACGCAGTATTTT.

A note on this clone: Other DNA sequences within the sample encode an identical CDR3. The genes are TRBV28 and TRBJ2-1; TRBD2 aligns across 8 bases. Germline V gives CDR1 MDHEN, CDR2 SYDVKM. CDR3 size: 14 residues. V dropped 5 bases and J dropped 6; count of bases not matched to a gene: 6. CDR3 region: CASSPGLEGNEQFF. DNA of the CDR3: TGTGCCAGCAGTCCGGGACTAGAGGGCAATGAGCAGTTCTTC.

This chain links TRBV27 with TRBJ2-3; tentative D call: TRBD2 (6 bases). This CDR3 has 14 amino acids. V lost 3 bases to trimming and J lost 4 bases, with 11 bases between them. The germline gives CDR1 MNHEY, CDR2 SMNVEV (reference sequence). The CDR3 sequence: CASSLIRESDTQYF. The DNA for the CDR3 is TGTGCCAGCAGTTTGATCCGGGAGTCAGATACGCAGTATTTT.

This clone appeared once. V is TRBV27 and J is TRBJ2-2; TRBD1 aligns across 12 bases. CDR1 is MNHEY and CDR2 is SMNVEV in the germline V gene (reference sequence). The CDR3 is 16 residues long. V gave up 5 bases and J gave up 6 bases; unmatched junction bases: 7. The CDR3, as DNA: TGTGCCAGCAGTCCAACCGGGACAGGGGGCCCCGGGGAGCTGTTTTTT. Protein sequence: CASSPTGTGGPGELFF.